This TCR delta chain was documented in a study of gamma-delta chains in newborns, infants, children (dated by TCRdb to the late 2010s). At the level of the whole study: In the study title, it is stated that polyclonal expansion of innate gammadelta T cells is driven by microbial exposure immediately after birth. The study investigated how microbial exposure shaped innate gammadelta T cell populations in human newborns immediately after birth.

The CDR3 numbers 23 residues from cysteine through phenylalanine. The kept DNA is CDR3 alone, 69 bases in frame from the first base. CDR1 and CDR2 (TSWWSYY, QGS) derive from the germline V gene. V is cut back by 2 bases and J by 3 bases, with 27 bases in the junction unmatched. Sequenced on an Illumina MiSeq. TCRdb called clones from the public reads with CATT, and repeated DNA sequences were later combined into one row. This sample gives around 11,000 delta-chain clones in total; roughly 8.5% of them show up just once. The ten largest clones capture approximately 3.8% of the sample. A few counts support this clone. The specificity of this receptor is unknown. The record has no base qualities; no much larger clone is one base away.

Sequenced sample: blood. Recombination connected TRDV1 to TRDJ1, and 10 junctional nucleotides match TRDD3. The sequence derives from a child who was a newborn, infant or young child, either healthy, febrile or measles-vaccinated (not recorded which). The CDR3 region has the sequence CALGENPTSYNWGIAQDADKLIF. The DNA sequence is TGTGCTCTTGGGGAAAATCCCACATCCTACAACTGGGGGATCGCTCAGGATGCCGATAAACTCATCTTT.